One T cell receptor beta chain is described in this entry. The antigen is not known. The data belong to a study of T cell repertoires in urothelial bladder cancer. Study results and limitations: Up to roughly 15% of carcinoma infiltrating lymphocytes belonged to one T-cell clone. Carcinoma specimens had fewer T cells than benign specimens. Benign specimens had a median around 12% infiltrating lymphocyte percentage.

In germline, CDR1 is WNHNN, CDR2 SYGVQD (reference sequence). The CDR3 length is 16 residues. V was shortened by 7 bases and J by 2 bases, with 17 bases between the two germline ends. Method: immunoSEQ multiplex PCR; TCRdb's copy keeps in-frame clones and lacks some. The sample yields 13,000 or so clones, 66% seen once. This sequence joins TRBV10-1 and TRBJ2-2; weak D call: TRBD1 (6 bases). This sequence was found in a human donor with urothelial carcinoma. Sequenced: tumor-infiltrating cells from bladder cancer. The CDR3 DNA is TGCGCCAGCACCCTATGGTGGGGGCCCAACACCGGGGAGCTGTTTTTT. It translates to CASTLWWGPNTGELFF.